Shown below are 9 T cell receptor beta chains from a single sample sequenced in a study of T cells in Graves' hyperthyroidism and ophthalmopathy. From RNA transcripts, TCR beta CDR3 regions were amplified. Initially, a first-round RT-PCR of the TCR CDR3 employed the HTBI primer set. Via MiXCR, TCRdb re-called the multiplex PCR reads, giving one row per CDR3 protein. The sample lists 600,000 to 650,000 distinct CDR3 sequences; less than 25% were seen once. The sequenced sample was blood. The receptors stem from a man aged 25-45 years with Graves' ophthalmopathy.

This clonotype was counted ten times or more. This chain joins TRBV29-1 and TRBJ1-6; 9 nucleotides match TRBD1. V shed 6 bases, J shed 8 bases, and the junction held 14 bases outside the gene matches. CDR1 and CDR2 from the germline V gene are SQVTM and ANQGSEA. The CDR3 has 16 amino acids. The CDR3 sequence is CSVRLTWDREDSPLHF. In DNA form, the CDR3 reads TGCAGCGTCCGTCTTACTTGGGACAGGGAGGATTCACCCCTCCACTTT.

This clonotype was counted ten times or more. This rearrangement joins TRBV7-2 to TRBJ2-1; maybe TRBD2 (5 bases). The CDR3 has 15 amino acids. Looked up from germline, CDR1 is SGHTA and CDR2 is FQGNSA. V lost 0 bases and J 8 bases, leaving 14 bases between the germline ends. The CDR3 nucleotides are TGTGCCAGCAGCTTAGCCGGGAAATTTAGGGATGAGCAGTTCTTC. Protein: CASSLAGKFRDEQFF.

This clonotype was recorded many times. This chain links TRBV30 with TRBJ1-5; unclear D gene. CDR3 size: 14 residues. Trimming left V 0 bases short and J 4 bases short, with 10 bases between. Germline V CDR1 and CDR2: GTSNPN, SVGIG (reference sequence). In DNA, the CDR3 is TGTGCCTGGAGTGTAGGTGGGTTTAATCAGCCCCAGCATTTT. Encoded protein: CAWSVGGFNQPQHF.

This clonotype appeared many times. This chain joins TRBV28 and TRBJ2-4, with D perhaps matching TRBD1 (7 bases). This CDR3 has 15 amino acids. Trimming removed 5 bases at V and 0 bases at J, with 11 bases between. Germline V CDR1 and CDR2: MDHEN, SYDVKM. The CDR3, as DNA: TGTGCCAGCAGTCGACAGGGACTAGCCAAAAACATTCAGTACTTC. Encoded protein: CASSRQGLAKNIQYF.

By its share, this clonotype is medium-sized. This CDR3 reads CASSLGTGNQPQHF. Here the CDR3 DNA reads TGTGCCAGCAGTTTAGGGACGGGCAATCAGCCCCAGCATTTT. The chain uses TRBV28 and TRBJ1-5, with D possibly matching TRBD1 (5 bases). CDR1 and CDR2 (germline): MDHEN, SYDVKM. V was cut by 2 bases and J by 2 bases, with 7 bases left in between. The CDR3 loop spans 14 amino acids.

This clonotype was recorded many times. The genes are TRBV12-3 or TRBV12-4 and TRBJ1-5; D ambiguous. V was trimmed by 5 bases and J by 9 bases, leaving 14 bases between them. There are 13 residues in the CDR3. The CDR3: CASSPHPGWPQHF. CDR3 coding DNA: TGTGCCAGCAGTCCCCACCCTGGTTGGCCCCAGCATTTT.

The V call is TRBV5-1, the J call TRBJ2-2; D not certain. Germline-derived CDR1 and CDR2 are SGHRS and YFSETQ. The CDR3 has 15 amino acids. The germline V and J ends were trimmed by 2 bases and 0 bases, with 8 bases remaining between them. CDR3 nucleotides: TGCGCCAGCAGCTTTGGAGCCCCGAACACCGGGGAGCTGTTTTTT. The encoded protein is CASSFGAPNTGELFF.

This clonotype was counted between two and nine times. The chain uses TRBV30 and TRBJ1-1, with D possibly matching TRBD1 (6 bases). Germline V gene sequence: CDR1 GTSNPN, CDR2 SVGIG (reference sequence). The length of the CDR3 is 13 residues. Trimming cost V 3 bases and J 4 bases, with 12 bases left between them. CDR3 residues: CAWRGGPGTEAFF. The CDR3 coding sequence is TGTGCCTGGAGGGGGGGGCCAGGCACTGAAGCTTTCTTT.

The chain couples TRBV4-1 to TRBJ2-5, with D possibly being TRBD1 (6 bases). Germline V gives CDR1 MGHRA, CDR2 YSYEKL. CDR3 length: 16 amino acids. Trimming removed 0 bases from V and 2 bases from J, with 13 bases in between. The CDR3 sequence: CASSQDYSTGQETQYF. The CDR3 coding sequence is TGCGCCAGCAGCCAAGATTATTCGACAGGACAAGAGACCCAGTACTTC.